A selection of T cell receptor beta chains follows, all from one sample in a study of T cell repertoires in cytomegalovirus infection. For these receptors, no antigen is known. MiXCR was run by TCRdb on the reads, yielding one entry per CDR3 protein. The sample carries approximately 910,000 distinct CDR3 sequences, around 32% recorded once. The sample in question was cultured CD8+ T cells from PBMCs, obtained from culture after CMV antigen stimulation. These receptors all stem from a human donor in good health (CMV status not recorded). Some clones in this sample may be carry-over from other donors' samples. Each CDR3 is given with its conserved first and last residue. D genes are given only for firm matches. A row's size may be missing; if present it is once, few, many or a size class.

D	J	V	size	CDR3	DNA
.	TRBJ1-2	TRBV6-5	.	CASSYESGSNGGYTF	TGTGCCAGCAGTTACGAATCGGGGAGTAACGGGGGCTACACCTTC
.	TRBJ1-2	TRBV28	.	CASSTPTGRNYGYTF	TGTGCCAGCAGCACGCCGACAGGACGAAACTATGGCTACACCTTC
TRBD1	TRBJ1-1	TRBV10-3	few	CAISKSGQTNTEAFF	TGTGCCATCAGCAAATCGGGACAGACGAACACTGAAGCTTTCTTT
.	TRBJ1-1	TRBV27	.	CASSPVRATEAFF	TGTGCCAGCAGTCCCGTCAGGGCCACTGAAGCTTTCTTT
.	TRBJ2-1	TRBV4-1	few	CASSQGVMISYNEQFF	TGCGCCAGCAGCCAAGGTGTGATGATCTCCTACAATGAGCAGTTCTTC
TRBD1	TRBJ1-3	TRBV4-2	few	CASTTPQGAGNTIYF	TGTGCCAGCACTACACCTCAGGGGGCTGGAAACACCATATATTTT
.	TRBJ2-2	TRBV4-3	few	CASSPSTGTTGELFF	TGCGCCAGCAGCCCCTCCACAGGGACCACCGGGGAGCTGTTTTTT
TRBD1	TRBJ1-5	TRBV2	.	CASSKRGLRQPQHF	TGTGCCAGCAGCAAAAGGGGGCTACGACAGCCCCAGCATTTT
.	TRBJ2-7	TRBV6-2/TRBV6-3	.	CASAANPYYEQYF	TGTGCCAGCGCAGCGAACCCTTACTACGAGCAGTACTTC
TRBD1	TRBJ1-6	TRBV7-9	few	CASSAGTGQSSYNSPLHF	TGTGCCAGCAGCGCAGGGACAGGGCAAAGCTCCTATAATTCACCCCTCCACTTT
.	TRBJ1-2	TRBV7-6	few	CASSATRGSHYGYTF	TGTGCCAGCAGCGCCACGAGGGGAAGCCACTATGGCTACACCTTC
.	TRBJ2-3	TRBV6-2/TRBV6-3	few	CASRGGTGWGDTQYF	TGTGCCAGCAGGGGAGGTACGGGGTGGGGAGATACGCAGTATTTT
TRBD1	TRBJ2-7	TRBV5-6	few	CASSFPGQGSDEQYF	TGTGCCAGCAGCTTTCCGGGACAGGGCTCCGACGAGCAGTACTTC
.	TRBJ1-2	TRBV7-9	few	CAILVPTQPQSGYGYTF	TGTGCCATCTTAGTCCCGACTCAGCCGCAGAGCGGCTATGGCTACACCTTC
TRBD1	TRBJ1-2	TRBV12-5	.	CASGLVLDRGATYGYTF	TGTGCTAGTGGTTTGGTACTGGACAGGGGAGCCACCTATGGCTACACCTTC
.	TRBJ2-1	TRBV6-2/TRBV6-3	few	CATDRLNYNEQFF	TGTGCCACCGATCGGCTGAACTACAATGAGCAGTTCTTC
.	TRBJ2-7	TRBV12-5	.	CASGFGTYSGSSYEQYF	TGTGCTAGTGGTTTCGGGACATACAGCGGTAGCTCCTACGAGCAGTACTTC
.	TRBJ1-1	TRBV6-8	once	CAIDSTEAFF	TGTGCTATTGACAGCACTGAAGCTTTCTTT
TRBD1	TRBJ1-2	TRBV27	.	CASSPAGQGIFNYGYTF	TGTGCCAGCAGTCCGGCCGGACAGGGGATTTTTAACTATGGCTACACCTTC
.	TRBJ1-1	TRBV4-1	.	CASSQERGLYTEAFF	TGCGCCAGCAGCCAAGAGAGGGGATTATACACTGAAGCTTTCTTT
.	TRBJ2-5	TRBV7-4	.	CASSPAAGETQYF	TGTGCCAGCAGCCCCGCGGCCGGGGAGACCCAGTACTTC
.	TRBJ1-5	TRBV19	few	CASRRDKINQPQHF	TGTGCCAGTAGACGGGACAAGATCAATCAGCCCCAGCATTTT
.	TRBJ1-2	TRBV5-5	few	CASSLVGRHTF	TGTGCCAGCAGCTTGGTTGGGAGGCACACCTTC